The 25 T cell receptor beta chains below were found in one sample sequenced in a study of shared clonotypes between healthy human individuals. Some clones are missing from TCRdb's copy, which holds only in-frame ones; the method was immunoSEQ multiplex PCR. The sample lists about 490,000 clones, about 85% occurring once. The material sequenced was PBMCs. The origin of the receptors is a woman aged 35 to 49 in good health. Some clones in this sample may be carry-over from other donors' samples.

This clone occurred once. V is TRBV19 and J is TRBJ1-2; 8 positions match TRBD1. Per germline, CDR1 LNHDA and CDR2 SQIVND (reference sequence). Unmatched junction bases numbered 2, after V lost 1 base and J lost 4 bases. This CDR3 comprises 14 residues. The CDR3 bases are TGTGCCAGTAGTATAGGTGGGACAGGCTATGGCTACACCTTC. Protein: CASSIGGTGYGYTF.

Regarding this clone: A far larger clone is a single base away, which makes a read error likely. V and J are TRBV11-2 and TRBJ2-2; D is possibly TRBD2 (6 bases). The length of the CDR3 is 14 residues. Germline CDR1 is SGHAT and CDR2 is FQNNGV. CDR3 sequence: CASSLFQNTGGLFF. Here the CDR3 DNA reads TGTGCCAGCAGCTTATTTCAGAACACCGGGGGGCTGTTTTTT.

Comment on this clone: A read error is the likely source, as a far larger clone sits one nucleotide away. The sample carries other DNA sequences with the same CDR3. The rearrangement joins TRBV7-2 to TRBJ2-5; a possible D gene is TRBD2 (5 bases). V was cut by 5 bases and J by 5 bases, with 24 bases left in between. Germline V gives CDR1 SGHTA, CDR2 FQGNSA. CDR3 size: 17 residues. The CDR3 is CASSRLPGLLVVETQYF. The DNA for the CDR3 is TGTGCCAGCAGCCGGCTCCCTGGACTGCTAGTGGTGGAGACCCAGTACTTC.

The chain couples TRBV11-2 to TRBJ2-1; 7 positions match TRBD2. J was trimmed by 8 bases and V by 3 bases; bases with no gene match: 7. The length of the CDR3 is 14 residues. Germline V CDR1 and CDR2: SGHAT, FQNNGV. This chain's CDR3 is CASSLGVAGDEQFF. The CDR3 bases are TGTGCCAGCAGCTTGGGAGTAGCGGGTGATGAGCAGTTCTTC.

This clone has more than one count but fewer than ten. The chain uses TRBV25-1 and TRBJ1-5; 9 positions match TRBD1. This CDR3 has 15 residues. Per the germline V gene, CDR1 is MGHDK and CDR2 is SYGVNS. J gave up 6 bases and V 10 bases, and 13 bases lay outside the gene matches. The DNA of the CDR3 is TGTGCCAAGCTACCACTCGGGACAGGGATTCAGCCCCAGCATTTT. Encoded protein: CAKLPLGTGIQPQHF.

The rearrangement joins TRBV4-3 to TRBJ1-2; 8 nucleotides match TRBD1. The CDR3 totals 13 residues. V gave up 2 bases and J gave up 7 bases; unmatched junction bases: 3. Germline V gene lookup returns CDR1 LGHNA and CDR2 YSLEER. The chain's CDR3 is CASSQQQGVGYTF. CDR3 DNA: TGCGCCAGCAGCCAACAACAGGGGGTTGGCTACACCTTC.

The V call is TRBV9, the J call TRBJ2-1, with 7 bases fitting TRBD2. V was clipped by 0 bases and J by 8 bases; unmatched bases: 8. The germline V gene encodes CDR1 SGDLS and CDR2 YYNGEE. This CDR3 is built from 15 residues. This CDR3 reads CASSVAREKGHEQFF. DNA of the CDR3: TGTGCCAGCAGCGTAGCGCGGGAGAAGGGCCATGAGCAGTTCTTC.

V gene TRBV13 combines with J gene TRBJ2-3; D perhaps matches TRBD2 (7 bases). Germline lookup yields CDR1 PRHDT and CDR2 FYEKMQ (reference sequence). Trimming shortened V by 5 bases and J by 3 bases, and 18 bases separated the two germline ends. The CDR3 has 16 residues. Here the CDR3 DNA reads TGTGCCAGCAGCCCAAGGGGGGAGGGCCTTACAGATACGCAGTATTTT. Translation gives CASSPRGEGLTDTQYF.

A few counts support this clone. The V gene is TRBV4-2, the J gene TRBJ2-3; 10 positions match TRBD2. The CDR3 covers 16 residues. After removal of 0 bases from V and 5 bases from J, the junction contained 5 bases not matched to a gene. Germline V gene lookup returns CDR1 LGHNA and CDR2 YNFKEQ. The CDR3 DNA sequence: TGTGCCAGCAGCCAAGATAGAGCTAGCGGGGGAGATACGCAGTATTTT. It is translated as CASSQDRASGGDTQYF.

Only a few counts were recorded for this clone. In DNA, the CDR3 is TGTGCCAGCAGCTTGGTTGAGGCTGAAGCTTTCTTT. Translated: CASSLVEAEAFF. V gene TRBV7-9 combines with J gene TRBJ1-1; D ambiguous. Trimming took 3 bases from V and 6 from J, leaving 8 bases between them. Germline CDR1 is SEHNR and CDR2 is FQNEAQ (reference sequence). This CDR3 spans 12 amino acids.

The chain is built from TRBV5-1 and TRBJ1-2; D is uncertain. Germline V gives CDR1 SGHRS, CDR2 YFSETQ. CDR3 length: 14 residues. V dropped 0 bases and J dropped 0 bases, with 6 bases sitting between them. CDR3 loop: CASSLDTSNYGYTF. As DNA, the CDR3 is TGCGCCAGCAGCTTGGACACCTCTAACTATGGCTACACCTTC.

V gene TRBV4-3 combines with J gene TRBJ1-5, with a possible D match to TRBD1 (5 bases). Germline CDR1 and CDR2: LGHNA and YSLEER. V lost 0 bases and J lost 5, with 17 bases in between. The length of the CDR3 is 17 residues. The DNA of the CDR3 is TGCGCCAGCAGCCAAGATTGGGGGGGGTTCTCGGATCAGCCCCAGCATTTT. This sequence encodes CASSQDWGGFSDQPQHF.

The chain is built from TRBV7-9 and TRBJ2-7, with TRBD2 matching 10 bases. Trimming removed 1 base from V and 4 bases from J; junction bases left unmatched: 7. The CDR3 sequence is 16 residues long. CDR1 is SEHNR and CDR2 is FQNEAQ in the germline V gene (reference sequence). As DNA, the CDR3 is TGTGCCAGCAGCTTAGGGGCTAGCGGGAGTATTTACGAGCAGTACTTC. Encoded protein: CASSLGASGSIYEQYF.

This sequence joins TRBV6-5 and TRBJ2-7; weak D call: TRBD2 (6 bases). CDR3 size: 13 residues. CDR1 is MNHEY and CDR2 is SVGAGI in the germline V gene. The CDR3, as DNA: TGTGCAGGCAGCCTTGTGGGGGGCTACGAGCAGTACTTC. This codes for CAGSLVGGYEQYF.

The rearrangement uses TRBV30 and TRBJ1-6; perhaps TRBD1 as D (6 bases). Trimming stripped 2 bases from V and 5 bases from J, with 10 bases between. Germline values: CDR1 GTSNPN, CDR2 SVGIG (reference sequence). The CDR3 is 14 amino acids. For the CDR3, the DNA is TGTGCCTGGAGTACGGGGGCCGATAATTCACCCCTCCACTTT. This encodes CAWSTGADNSPLHF. Complete variable domain (other parts from reference TRBV30 and TRBJ1-6): SQTIHQWPATLVQPVGSPLSLECTVEGTSNPNLYWYRQAAGRGLQLLFYSVGIGQISSEVPQNLSASRPQDRQFILSSKKLLLSDSGFYLCAWSTGADNSPLHFGNGTRLTVT.

The genes are TRBV9 and TRBJ1-3; no reliable D call. Looked up from germline, CDR1 is SGDLS and CDR2 is YYNGEE. The CDR3 totals 14 residues. The V end lost 6 bases, the J end lost 0 bases, and 10 bases lay between the germline ends. The DNA for the CDR3 is TGTGCCAGCACCGGGATAGACTCTGGAAACACCATATATTTT. This translates into CASTGIDSGNTIYF.

The chain links TRBV9 to TRBJ2-3; D gene unclear. CDR3 length: 13 amino acids. Per germline, CDR1 SGDLS and CDR2 YYNGEE. The germline V and J ends were trimmed by 3 bases and 2 bases, with 7 bases remaining between them. CDR3: CASSAENTDTQYF. As DNA, the CDR3 is TGTGCCAGCAGCGCCGAAAACACAGATACGCAGTATTTT.

This chain links TRBV6-4 with TRBJ2-2, with D perhaps given as TRBD1 or TRBD2 (5 bases each). V was trimmed by 3 bases and J by 10 bases, leaving 18 bases between them. Germline V lookup: CDR1 MRHNA, CDR2 SNTAGT. The CDR3 has 15 residues. CDR3 DNA: TGTGCCAGCAGTGAGGGGAGCCACCCCGGGGCGGAGCTGTTTTTT. Its protein is CASSEGSHPGAELFF.

Remarks on this clone: A read error is the likely source, as a far larger clone sits one nucleotide away. The chain carries TRBV11-2 and TRBJ2-1; TRBD2 matches at 7 bases. The junction had 6 bases not matched to a gene; V was cut back by 4 bases and J by 12 bases. This CDR3 has 12 residues. Per germline, CDR1 SGHAT and CDR2 FQNNGV. The CDR3 region has the DNA TGTGCCAGCAGCTCCGGGGGGACCCGGCAGTTCTTC. Its translation: CASSSGGTRQFF.

This chain joins TRBV10-1 and TRBJ2-5; D gene unclear. This CDR3 spans 14 amino acids. V was pared by 1 base and J by 5 bases, with 11 bases between. Germline lookup yields CDR1 WNHNN and CDR2 SYGVQD (reference sequence). The CDR3 DNA is TGCGCCAGCAGTGAGTTAGGGTTCGGGGAGACCCAGTACTTC. This gives the protein CASSELGFGETQYF.

This clone appeared a single time. Other DNA sequences in the sample encode the same CDR3. Here the CDR3 DNA reads TGTGCCAGCAGCTTACAGGGTAACACCGGGGAGCTGTTTTTT. Residues: CASSLQGNTGELFF. The rearrangement uses TRBV7-9 and TRBJ2-2; D possibly corresponds to TRBD1 (5 bases). CDR3 length equals 14 residues. The V gene's germline CDR1 is SEHNR and CDR2 FQNEAQ (reference sequence). V shed 2 bases and J shed 2 bases, with 6 bases lying between them.

The chain employs TRBV11-2 and TRBJ1-3, with TRBD1 matching over 7 bases. V gave up 7 bases and J gave up 0 bases; unmatched junction bases: 9. The CDR3 covers 16 residues. Germline assignment: CDR1 SGHAT and CDR2 FQNNGV. DNA of the CDR3: TGTGCCAGCAACCAAGTCGACAGGGTCTCTGGAAACACCATATATTTT. Its translation: CASNQVDRVSGNTIYF.

The V and J genes are TRBV10-1 and TRBJ2-3; D not certain. With 2 bases removed from V and 9 bases from J, the gap between germline ends came to 12 bases. The CDR3 runs 13 residues. Germline CDR1 and CDR2: WNHNN and SYGVQD (reference sequence). The chain's CDR3 is CASSEPSPGTQYF. For the CDR3, the DNA is TGCGCCAGCAGTGAGCCGAGCCCCGGGACGCAGTATTTT.

This clone was seen only a few times. V gene TRBV29-1 combines with J gene TRBJ2-7; 8 bases line up with TRBD1. Germline lookup yields CDR1 SQVTM and CDR2 ANQGSEA. CDR3 size: 15 residues. With V trimmed by 4 bases and J by 7 bases, 15 bases remained unmatched. The chain's CDR3 is CSVGFAQGAAGEQYF. The DNA of the CDR3 is TGCAGCGTTGGATTCGCGCAGGGGGCCGCAGGAGAGCAGTACTTC.

This sequence joins TRBV7-2 and TRBJ2-7; tentatively, D is TRBD1 or TRBD2 (5 bases each). This CDR3 region has 16 residues. Germline lookup yields CDR1 SGHTA and CDR2 FQGNSA. Trimming cost V 5 bases and J 0 bases, with 17 bases left between them. The CDR3 DNA is TGTGCCAGCAGCCCGGCCGGGACCCAGAGCTCCTACGAGCAGTACTTC. Amino acid sequence: CASSPAGTQSSYEQYF. Supplemented by reference TRBV7-2 and TRBJ2-7, the full variable domain reads GAGVSQSPSNKVTEKGKDVELRCDPISGHTALYWYRQSLGQGLEFLIYFQGNSAPDKSGLPSDRFSAERTGGSVSTLTIQRTQQEDSAVYLCASSPAGTQSSYEQYFGPGTRLTVT.